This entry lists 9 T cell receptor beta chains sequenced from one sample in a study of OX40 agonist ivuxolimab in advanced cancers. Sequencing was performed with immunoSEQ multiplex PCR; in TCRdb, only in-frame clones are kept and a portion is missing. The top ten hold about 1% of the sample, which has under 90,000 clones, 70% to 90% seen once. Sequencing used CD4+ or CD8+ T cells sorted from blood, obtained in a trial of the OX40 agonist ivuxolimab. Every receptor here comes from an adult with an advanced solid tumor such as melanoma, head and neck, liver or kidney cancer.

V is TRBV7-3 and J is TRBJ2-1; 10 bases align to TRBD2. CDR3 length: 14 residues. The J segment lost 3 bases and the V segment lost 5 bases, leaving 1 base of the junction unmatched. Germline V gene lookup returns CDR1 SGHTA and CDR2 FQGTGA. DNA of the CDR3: TGTGCCAGCAGCCGACTAGCGGGCTACAATGAGCAGTTCTTC. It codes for CASSRLAGYNEQFF.

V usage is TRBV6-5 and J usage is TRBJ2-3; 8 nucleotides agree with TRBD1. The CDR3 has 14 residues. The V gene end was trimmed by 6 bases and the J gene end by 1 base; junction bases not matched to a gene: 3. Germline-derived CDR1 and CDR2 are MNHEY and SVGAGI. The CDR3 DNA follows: TGTGCCAGCAGGAAACAGGGGGGCACAGATACGCAGTATTTT. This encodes CASRKQGGTDTQYF.

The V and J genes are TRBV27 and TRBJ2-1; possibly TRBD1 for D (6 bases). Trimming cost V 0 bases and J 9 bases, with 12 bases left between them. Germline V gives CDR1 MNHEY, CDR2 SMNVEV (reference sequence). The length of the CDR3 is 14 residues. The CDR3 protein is CASSLSTGEVEQFF. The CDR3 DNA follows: TGTGCCAGCAGTTTATCGACAGGTGAGGTTGAGCAGTTCTTC.

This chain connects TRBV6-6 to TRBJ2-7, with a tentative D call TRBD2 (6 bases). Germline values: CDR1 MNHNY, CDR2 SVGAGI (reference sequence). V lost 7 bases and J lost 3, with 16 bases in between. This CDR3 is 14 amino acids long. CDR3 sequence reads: CASTPDGTFYEQYF. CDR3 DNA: TGTGCCAGCACCCCTGATGGGACTTTCTACGAGCAGTACTTC.

Here the CDR3 DNA reads TGCGCCAGCAGCCACAACCATCCGTCGGGGGATGAGCAGTTCTTC. It is translated as CASSHNHPSGDEQFF. The rearrangement uses TRBV5-1 and TRBJ2-1; perhaps TRBD2 as D (6 bases). The CDR3 extends over 15 amino acids. Germline V lookup: CDR1 SGHRS, CDR2 YFSETQ. Trimming took 4 bases from V and 8 from J, leaving 19 bases between them.

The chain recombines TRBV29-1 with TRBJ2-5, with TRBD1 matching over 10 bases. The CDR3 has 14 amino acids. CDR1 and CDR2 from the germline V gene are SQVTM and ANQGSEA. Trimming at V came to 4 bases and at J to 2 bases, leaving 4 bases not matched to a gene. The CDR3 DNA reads TGCAGCGTTGTCGGGGGACAGGGGCAAGAGACCCAGTACTTC. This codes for CSVVGGQGQETQYF.

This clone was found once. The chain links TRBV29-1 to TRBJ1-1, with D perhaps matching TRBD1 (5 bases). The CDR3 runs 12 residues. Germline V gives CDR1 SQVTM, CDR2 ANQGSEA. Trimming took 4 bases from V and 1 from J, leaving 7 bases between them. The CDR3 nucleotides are TGCAGCGTTGTGCAGGGGAACACTGAAGCTTTCTTT. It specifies CSVVQGNTEAFF.

The CDR3 DNA follows: TGCGCCAGCGGCCAAGGGGGTGTAGAGACCCAGTACTTC. This sequence encodes CASGQGGVETQYF. V usage is TRBV5-1 and J usage is TRBJ2-5; tentatively, D is TRBD1 (6 bases). This CDR3 is 13 amino acids long. The V and J ends lost 7 bases and 4 bases respectively, with 14 bases between them. Germline lookup yields CDR1 SGHRS and CDR2 YFSETQ. The full variable domain, with the rest looked up from reference TRBV5-1 and TRBJ2-5, is KAGVTQTPRYLIKTRGQQVTLSCSPISGHRSVSWYQQTPGQGLQFLFEYFSETQRNKGNFPGRFSGRQFSNSRSEMNVSTLELGDSALYLCASGQGGVETQYFGPGTRLLVL.

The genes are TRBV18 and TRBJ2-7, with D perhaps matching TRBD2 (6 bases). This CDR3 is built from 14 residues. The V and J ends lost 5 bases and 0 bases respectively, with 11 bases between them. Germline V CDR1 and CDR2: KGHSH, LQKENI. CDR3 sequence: CASSKGLRSYEQYF. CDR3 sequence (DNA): TGTGCCAGCTCAAAGGGACTCCGCTCCTACGAGCAGTACTTC.